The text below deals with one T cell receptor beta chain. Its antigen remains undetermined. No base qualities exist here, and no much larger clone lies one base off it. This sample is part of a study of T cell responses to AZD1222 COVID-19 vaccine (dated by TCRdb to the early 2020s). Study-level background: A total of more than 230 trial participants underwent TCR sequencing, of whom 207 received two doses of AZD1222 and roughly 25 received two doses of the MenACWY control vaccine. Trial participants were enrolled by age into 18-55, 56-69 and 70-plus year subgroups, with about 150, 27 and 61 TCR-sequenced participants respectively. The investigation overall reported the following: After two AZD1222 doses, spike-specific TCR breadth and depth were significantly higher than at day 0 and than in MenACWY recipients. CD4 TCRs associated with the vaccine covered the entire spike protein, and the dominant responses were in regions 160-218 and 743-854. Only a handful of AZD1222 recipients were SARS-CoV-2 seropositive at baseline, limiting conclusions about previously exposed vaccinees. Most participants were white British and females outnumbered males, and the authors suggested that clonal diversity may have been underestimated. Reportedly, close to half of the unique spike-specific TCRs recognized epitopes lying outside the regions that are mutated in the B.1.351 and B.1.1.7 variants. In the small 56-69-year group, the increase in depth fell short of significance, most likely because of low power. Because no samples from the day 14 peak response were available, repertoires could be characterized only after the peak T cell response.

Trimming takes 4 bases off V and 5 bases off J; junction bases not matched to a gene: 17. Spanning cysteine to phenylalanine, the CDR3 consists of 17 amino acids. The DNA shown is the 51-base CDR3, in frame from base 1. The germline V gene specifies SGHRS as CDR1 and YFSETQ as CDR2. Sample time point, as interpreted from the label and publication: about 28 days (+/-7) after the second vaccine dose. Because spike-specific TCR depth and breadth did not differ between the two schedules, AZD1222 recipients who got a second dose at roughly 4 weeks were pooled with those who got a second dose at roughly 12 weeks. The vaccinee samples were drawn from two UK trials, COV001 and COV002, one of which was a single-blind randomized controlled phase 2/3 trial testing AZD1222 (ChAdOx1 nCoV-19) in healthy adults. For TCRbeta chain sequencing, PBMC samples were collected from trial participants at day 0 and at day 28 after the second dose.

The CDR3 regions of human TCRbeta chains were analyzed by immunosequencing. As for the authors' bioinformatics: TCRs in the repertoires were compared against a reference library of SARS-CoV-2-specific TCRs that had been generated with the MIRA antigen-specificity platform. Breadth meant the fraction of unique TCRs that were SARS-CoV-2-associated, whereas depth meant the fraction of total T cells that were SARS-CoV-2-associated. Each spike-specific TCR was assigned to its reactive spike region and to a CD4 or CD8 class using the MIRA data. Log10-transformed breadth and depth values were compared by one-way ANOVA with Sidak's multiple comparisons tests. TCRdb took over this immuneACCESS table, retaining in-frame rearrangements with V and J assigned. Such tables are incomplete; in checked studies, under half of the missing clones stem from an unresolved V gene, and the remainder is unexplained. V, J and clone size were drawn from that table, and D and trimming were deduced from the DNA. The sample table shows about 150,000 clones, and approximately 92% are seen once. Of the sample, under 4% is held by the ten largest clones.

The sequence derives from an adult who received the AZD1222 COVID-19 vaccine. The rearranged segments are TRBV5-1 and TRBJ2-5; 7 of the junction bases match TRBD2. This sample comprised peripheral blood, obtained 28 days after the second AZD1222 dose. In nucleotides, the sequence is TGCGCCAGCAGCCCGGGTCGTGGCGCGGGAGCGGGGGAGACCCAGTACTTC. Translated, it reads CASSPGRGAGAGETQYF. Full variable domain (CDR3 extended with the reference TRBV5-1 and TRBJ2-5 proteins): KAGVTQTPRYLIKTRGQQVTLSCSPISGHRSVSWYQQTPGQGLQFLFEYFSETQRNKGNFPGRFSGRQFSNSRSEMNVSTLELGDSALYLCASSPGRGAGAGETQYFGPGTRLLVL.